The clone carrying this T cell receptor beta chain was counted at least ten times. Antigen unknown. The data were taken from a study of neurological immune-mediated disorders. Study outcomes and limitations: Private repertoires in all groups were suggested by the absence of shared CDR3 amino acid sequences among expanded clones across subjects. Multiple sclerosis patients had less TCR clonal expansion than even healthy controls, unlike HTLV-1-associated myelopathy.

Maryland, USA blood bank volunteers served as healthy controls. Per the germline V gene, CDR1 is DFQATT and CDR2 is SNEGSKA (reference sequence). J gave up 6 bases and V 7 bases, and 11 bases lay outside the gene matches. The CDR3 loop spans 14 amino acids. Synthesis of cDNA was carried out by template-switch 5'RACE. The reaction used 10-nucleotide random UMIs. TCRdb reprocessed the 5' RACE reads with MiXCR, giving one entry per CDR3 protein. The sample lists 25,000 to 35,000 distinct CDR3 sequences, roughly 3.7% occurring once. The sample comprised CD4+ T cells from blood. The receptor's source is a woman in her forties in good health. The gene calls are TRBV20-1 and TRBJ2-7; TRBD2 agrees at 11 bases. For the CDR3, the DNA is TGCAGTGGAGCTAGGCTAGCGGGAGGTGGCGAGCAGTACTTC. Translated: CSGARLAGGGEQYF.